Each of the 14 T cell receptor beta chains below was sequenced from the same sample in a study of shared clonotypes between healthy human individuals (dated by TCRdb to the early 2020s). Libraries were made using the immunoSEQ multiplex PCR assay. TCRdb limited this immuneACCESS table to in-frame rearrangements with V and J called. A share of clones is missing; checked studies link under half to unresolved V genes, and the rest is unexplained. The sample table holds around 2.1 million clones, of which approximately 94% were seen once. The top ten clonotypes cover more than 1.5% of the sample. CD8 naive samples were CD45RO-negative cells positively selected for CCR7, giving a CD45RA+CCR7+ population that excluded TemRA cells. The material sequenced was naive CD8+ T cells from PBMCs. The cell subset or site label of this sample denotes: CD45RA+CCR7+. Receptor source: a young man in good health. Some clones in this sample may be carry-over from other donors' samples.

The V gene is TRBV13, the J gene TRBJ2-5, with D perhaps TRBD1 (6 bases). Germline lookup yields CDR1 PRHDT and CDR2 FYEKMQ (reference sequence). The V gene lost 3 bases and the J gene lost 4 bases, with 12 bases spanning the gap. CDR3 length equals 14 residues. CDR3 in DNA: TGTGCCAGCAGCTTGGCACAGGGTGGAGAGACCCAGTACTTC. Translating it yields CASSLAQGGETQYF.

Here the CDR3 DNA reads TGTGCCAGCAGTTCCCGTCGGGTAGCGGGAAAATACGAGCAGTACTTC. It codes for CASSSRRVAGKYEQYF. V is TRBV6-5 and J is TRBJ2-7; 8 bases fit TRBD2. From germline, CDR1 is MNHEY and CDR2 SVGAGI. This CDR3 is 16 amino acids long. Trimming at V came to 4 bases and at J to 4 bases, leaving 12 bases not matched to a gene.

The CDR3 bases are TGTGCCAGCAGCCCGGGGGGGAGGAGAGGCCGAAGGGATGAGCAGTTCTTC. Protein sequence: CASSPGGRRGRRDEQFF. J is TRBJ2-1 and V is TRBV9; TRBD2 matches at 8 bases. Per the germline V gene, CDR1 is SGDLS and CDR2 is YYNGEE. The V gene end was trimmed by 4 bases and the J gene end by 8 bases; junction bases not matched to a gene: 17. The CDR3 runs to 17 residues. Full variable domain (remainder filled in from reference TRBV9 and TRBJ2-1): DSGVTQTPKHLITATGQRVTLRCSPRSGDLSVYWYQQSLDQGLQFLIQYYNGEERAKGNILERFSAQQFPDLHSELNLSSLELGDSALYFCASSPGGRRGRRDEQFFGPGTRLTVL.

The rearrangement uses TRBV6-5 and TRBJ2-7; D not certain. CDR1 MNHEY and CDR2 SVGAGI come from the germline V gene. V shed 4 bases and J shed 3 bases, with 7 bases lying between them. This CDR3 is built from 12 residues. CDR3 DNA sequence: TGTGCCAGCAGTTCTGGACGCTACGAGCAGTACTTC. It yields the protein CASSSGRYEQYF.

This chain links TRBV27 with TRBJ2-1, with D perhaps matching TRBD1 (5 bases). Trimming pared 4 bases from V and 2 bases from J, leaving 12 bases between. The CDR3 length is 15 residues. Germline V gene sequence: CDR1 MNHEY, CDR2 SMNVEV (reference sequence). CDR3 region: CASSSTVPPYNEQFF. DNA of the CDR3: TGTGCCAGCAGTTCGACAGTCCCCCCCTACAATGAGCAGTTCTTC.

The V call is TRBV5-6, the J call TRBJ2-5; TRBD1 matches 8 bases. Germline V gene data show CDR1 as SGHDT and CDR2 as YYEEEE. Trimming took 4 bases from V and 4 from J; bases not matched to a gene: 3. This CDR3 has 13 amino acids. Written as DNA, the CDR3 is TGTGCCAGCAGCGCCGGACAGGGAGAGACCCAGTACTTC. Its translation is CASSAGQGETQYF.

The genes are TRBV15 and TRBJ1-2, with D perhaps TRBD1 (6 bases). Trimming took off 6 bases at V and 1 base at J, with 12 bases between the two ends. CDR3 length: 14 amino acids. Germline CDR1 is LNHNV and CDR2 is YYDKDF (reference sequence). The CDR3 sequence: CATRSQGLNYGYTF. CDR3 sequence (DNA): TGTGCCACCAGGTCACAGGGCCTTAACTATGGCTACACCTTC.

The rearrangement links TRBV7-2 to TRBJ1-2; D remains ambiguous. Trimming took 5 bases from V and 7 from J, leaving 20 bases between them. Germline assignment: CDR1 SGHTA and CDR2 FQGNSA. The CDR3 has 15 amino acids. DNA of the CDR3: TGTGCCAGCAGCGGCGGACTTGGTTTAGGGATTGGCTACACCTTC. It is translated as CASSGGLGLGIGYTF.

The chain is built from TRBV10-3 and TRBJ1-1; D is perhaps TRBD1 (6 bases). Germline CDR1 reads ENHRY; CDR2 reads SYGVKD. There are 16 residues in the CDR3. Trimming stripped 3 bases from V and 1 base from J, with 15 bases between. The CDR3 region is CAISDMDSGGNTEAFF. Written as DNA, the CDR3 is TGTGCCATCAGTGATATGGACAGCGGAGGGAACACTGAAGCTTTCTTT.

The rearrangement joins TRBV5-1 to TRBJ2-1; D might be TRBD1 (7 bases). CDR3 size: 16 residues. Germline V gene lookup returns CDR1 SGHRS and CDR2 YFSETQ. Between the trimmed V and J ends, which lost 3 bases and 5 bases, there was a span of 18 bases. The CDR3 DNA sequence: TGCGCCAGCAGCTGGGAGGACAGGCGATTGGACAATGAGCAGTTCTTC. Translating gives CASSWEDRRLDNEQFF.

The chain uses TRBV13 and TRBJ2-5; D might be TRBD2 (6 bases). CDR1 and CDR2 from the germline V gene are PRHDT and FYEKMQ (reference sequence). The CDR3 is 13 residues long. The ends were cut back, 7 bases at V and 5 bases at J, with 14 bases in the middle. The CDR3 bases are TGTGCCAGCAAGGAGGGGCTTAGGGAGACCCAGTACTTC. Protein: CASKEGLRETQYF.

The CDR3 bases are TGTGCCAGCAGCCCGACGACAGGGGGAAAACTGTTTTTT. Protein sequence: CASSPTTGGKLFF. The chain recombines TRBV9 with TRBJ1-4; 9 positions agree with TRBD1. From germline, CDR1 is SGDLS and CDR2 YYNGEE. The V gene end was trimmed by 4 bases and the J gene end by 10 bases; junction bases not matched to a gene: 5. This CDR3 has 13 amino acids.

The chain joins TRBV5-1 to TRBJ1-4, with a weak D call TRBD1 (5 bases). CDR1 is SGHRS and CDR2 is YFSETQ in the germline V gene. V was trimmed by 0 bases and J by 4 bases, leaving 10 bases between them. This CDR3 is built from 15 residues. CDR3 amino acids: CASSLVGPINEKLFF. As DNA, the CDR3 is TGCGCCAGCAGCTTGGTGGGACCGATTAATGAAAAACTGTTTTTT.

V and J are TRBV7-9 and TRBJ2-1; 14 bases agree with TRBD2. CDR3 length: 14 amino acids. The V gene's germline CDR1 is SEHNR and CDR2 FQNEAQ (reference sequence). V lost 6 bases, J lost 6 bases, and 1 base stayed unmatched. CDR3 protein: CASRGTSGSNEQFF. The DNA of the CDR3 is TGTGCCAGCAGAGGGACTAGCGGGAGCAATGAGCAGTTCTTC.